The table lists the clone carrying this T cell receptor (beta chain) with a count of one. No antigen is known for it. The data derive from a study of blood T cells in healthy people across ages. Looked up from germline, CDR1 is SGHTA and CDR2 is FQGNSA. V dropped 4 bases and J dropped 6; count of bases not matched to a gene: 2. This CDR3 spans 15 amino acids. Together with a sample-barcoded 5' primer, a J-beta primer mix was included in a second PCR lasting roughly 6 to 12 cycles. Carrying 12 random nucleotides, a template-switch adaptor labeled each individual cDNA molecule. TCRdb re-derived calls from the 5' RACE reads in MiXCR, one entry per CDR3 protein. The table includes about 690,000 distinct CDR3 sequences, 35% to 50% detected once. Study-wide findings and caveats: Diversity of TCR beta per million T cells declined in a roughly linear way with age.

The sequence came from an older man in good health. This chain links TRBV7-2 with TRBJ2-2; 13 bases are shared with TRBD2. Sequenced material: blood. CDR3 amino acids: CASSSTSGGAGELFF. In nucleotides, the CDR3 is TGTGCCAGCAGCTCTACTAGCGGGGGGGCCGGGGAGCTGTTTTTT.